This TCR beta chain was sequenced during a study of blood T cell repertoires in COVID-19. Overall study context: Samples taken during acute and convalescent COVID-19 were collected in the United States, Italy and Spain.

Between the trimmed V and J ends, which lost 7 bases and 8 bases, there was a span of 11 bases. There are 12 residues in the CDR3. The V gene's germline CDR1 is SNHLY and CDR2 FYNNEI. The protocol was immunoSEQ multiplex PCR, while the TCRdb copy is restricted to in-frame clones and leaves out a portion. The sample contains about 180,000 clones, roughly 89% of which appear only once. Categorization into cohorts depended on clinical history that participants reported. Sequencing was carried out using PBMCs or T cells enriched from blood (not recorded which). The TCR originated in a woman in her thirties or forties with acute COVID-19. V and J are TRBV2 and TRBJ1-4, with a tentative D call TRBD1 (6 bases). CDR3 DNA sequence: TGTGCCAGCAAGGGGGAGCAGGAAAAACTGTTTTTT. It yields the protein CASKGEQEKLFF.